This TCR beta chain was captured in a study of T cell repertoires in cytomegalovirus infection (dated by TCRdb to the late 2010s). Regarding the study in general: Donor HLA type was relevant to the analysis, because carriage of CMV infection together with the matching HLA type was indicated by public TCR beta signatures.

The CDR3 numbers 12 residues from cysteine through valine. Here the CDR3 DNA is all that survives: 36 bases in frame from base 1. From the germline V gene (reference sequence), CDR1 is SEHNR and CDR2 is FQNEAQ. Trimming at the junction amounts to 5 bases on V and 7 bases on J, and the germline ends lie 12 bases apart. General study outcomes and caveats: Carriers of CMV infection plus the relevant HLA type were discriminated by the cumulative frequency of public TCR beta family members in the study cohort and in an independent 352-donor cohort. The ex vivo response was dominated by HLA-C-restricted CMV-specific TCR beta clonotypes, which also provided the single most frequent clonotype in two of eight donors.

These reads were obtained on an Illumina HiSeq 1500. TCRdb redid the processing of the public reads, applying fastp at Q25 and MiXCR, and retained in-frame beta chains. Rows merge per CDR3 protein into single entries with the most common DNA and genes. The sample table contains more than 400,000 distinct CDR3 sequences; only one count was recorded for about a quarter of them. The top ten clonotypes cover under 15% of the sample. This clonotype was detected only a few times. What this receptor recognizes is not known. Base quality data are lacking; no much larger clone is found one base away. The rearranged chain carries TRBV7-9 and TRBJ2-7; TRBD2 is a possible D gene, resting on 5 matching bases. The sequencing input was PBMCs. This sequence originates from a human donor in good health (CMV status not recorded). Some clones in this sample may be carry-over from other donors' samples. The sequenced DNA: TGTGCCAGCAGCCGGCCGGGGAGAGAGCAGTACGTC. Its protein is CASSRPGREQYV.